This is a list of T cell receptor beta chains from one sample in a study of blood T cell repertoires in COVID-19. Profiling relied on immunoSEQ multiplex PCR, and the TCRdb table lists in-frame clones only, not all of them. The sample has tens of thousands of clones, roughly 89% seen once; the top ten hold around 8%. Sequencing was carried out using peripheral blood. These receptors were obtained from a young man with acute or convalescent COVID-19. CDR3s include the opening cysteine and the closing phenylalanine or tryptophan. The size entry is marked missing in some rows and otherwise reads once, few, many or a size class.

v_call clone_size cdr3_aa
TRBV19 NA CATPSTGGSYEQYF
TRBV28 few CASSLSLEQYF
TRBV9 once CASSPSAVSIYNEQFF
TRBV6-6 NA CASRGQANQPQHF
TRBV28 NA CASRPTGYEVLYF
TRBV7-3 NA CASSLTVAGSYEQYF
TRBV9 NA CASSVRAGETQYF
TRBV6-5 few CASSRFLEGGEQYF
TRBV27 NA CASSPVGGRSPRSTDTQYF
TRBV7-9 few CASSLGATNYGYTF
TRBV7-8 NA CASSPAGTEAFF
TRBV15 NA CATSTDGGETQYF
TRBV19 NA CASTKDSYQPQHF
TRBV9 NA CASSARGGSGTDTQYF
TRBV5-1 NA CASSLVTAGANVLTF
TRBV12-3/TRBV12-4 few CASSLGNEQYF
TRBV7-3 NA CASSLTSLLASHEQYF
TRBV11-3 NA CASSPTGVGTGELFF
TRBV28 NA CASITSSYNEQFF
TRBV30 NA CAWSVPGVYYGYTF
TRBV7-3 few CASSSHRGDTEAFF
TRBV28 NA CASSLTGKNTEAFF
TRBV6-5 NA CASSYSGTGHYGYTF
TRBV6-5 NA CASSRAATYEQYF
TRBV5-1 NA CASRRQGSYNEQFF
TRBV6-2/TRBV6-3 once CASSTRTGSGNTIYF
TRBV28 NA CASSSGSQGRQPQHF
TRBV28 NA CASSQHAAQHF
TRBV6-4 large CASSDRGLNNEQFF
TRBV7-8 NA CASSPPSGITEAFF
TRBV24-1 NA CATGGANTGELFF
TRBV28 NA CASSLGGTGGVLSGYTF
TRBV30 NA CAWRRDSGIKEQFF
TRBV28 NA CTTRDSLNTEAFF
TRBV7-2 once CASSLVGGTGNEQFF
TRBV19 NA CASIPDTSYNEQFF
TRBV29-1 NA CSGSGTSAVREQFF
TRBV15 NA CATSRGPGVEETQYF
TRBV6-5 NA CASSPSGKYEQYF
TRBV9 once CASSATENIQYF
TRBV19 NA CASSMDRVYSNQPQHF
TRBV5-1 NA CASGKAGATQYF
TRBV4-2 few CASSQALAGGATDTQYF
TRBV27 NA CASSPQGRDQPQHF
TRBV7-8 medium-sized CASSLAGVYEQYF
TRBV11-2 NA CASSIGTVEKLFF
TRBV6-2/TRBV6-3 NA CASSYFEVAGADKETQYF
TRBV7-6 NA CASSPLQGTGEGDTIYF
TRBV27 NA CASSLWTSGSKGAGELFF
TRBV4-2 NA CASSQDSGGGGYTF